Following are 10 T cell receptor beta chains from one sample sequenced in a study of Tregs in tolerant kidney transplant recipients. Some clones are missing from TCRdb's copy, which holds only in-frame ones; the method was immunoSEQ multiplex PCR. The sample records tens of thousands of clones, approximately 93% being singletons. Mixed chimerism was transient after nonmyeloablative marrow transplants from related graft donors. Sequencing used CD4+ T cells from blood (PBMCs), obtained 12 months after the transplant. The receptors shown here come from a human patient who received a combined kidney and bone marrow transplant. Some of the T cells may derive from the graft donor.

Comments on this clone: Additional DNA sequences in this sample encode the identical CDR3. The chain employs TRBV5-1 and TRBJ1-6; 8 bases fit TRBD1. The CDR3 covers 18 residues. With 2 bases clipped from V and 0 bases from J, the junction kept 7 bases outside the gene matches. Germline CDR1 SGHRS, CDR2 YFSETQ. In DNA form, the CDR3 reads TGCGCCAGCAGCTTCGGGAACAGGGGGAGCTCCTATAATTCACCCCTCCACTTT. It encodes CASSFGNRGSSYNSPLHF. Drawing the rest from reference TRBV5-1 and TRBJ1-6, the complete variable domain is KAGVTQTPRYLIKTRGQQVTLSCSPISGHRSVSWYQQTPGQGLQFLFEYFSETQRNKGNFPGRFSGRQFSNSRSEMNVSTLELGDSALYLCASSFGNRGSSYNSPLHFGNGTRLTVT.

The chain couples TRBV9 to TRBJ2-5, with 7 bases fitting TRBD2. Trimming took 0 bases from V and 4 from J; bases not matched to a gene: 6. Germline-derived CDR1 and CDR2 are SGDLS and YYNGEE. The CDR3 loop spans 15 amino acids. The CDR3 reads CASSVAGGRAETQYF. CDR3 in DNA: TGTGCCAGCAGCGTAGCGGGCGGGAGAGCAGAGACCCAGTACTTC.

The chain employs TRBV19 and TRBJ1-1; TRBD1 matches 9 bases. The ends lost 6 bases at V and 2 bases at J; junction bases unmatched: 7. Germline CDR1 is LNHDA and CDR2 is SQIVND (reference sequence). This CDR3 is built from 15 residues. CDR3 DNA sequence: TGTGCCAGTAGGAGGGACAGGGAAGGTAACACTGAAGCTTTCTTT. This sequence encodes CASRRDREGNTEAFF.

The chain links TRBV15 to TRBJ1-5; no firm D call. Germline CDR1 and CDR2: LNHNV and YYDKDF (reference sequence). CDR3 length equals 15 residues. Trimming took off 5 bases at V and 0 bases at J, with 11 bases between the two ends. CDR3 sequence: CATSGWTDSNQPQHF. CDR3 sequence (DNA): TGTGCCACCAGCGGGTGGACTGATAGCAATCAGCCCCAGCATTTT.

The chain uses TRBV28 and TRBJ1-4, with D unresolved. The CDR3 loop spans 14 amino acids. Trimming pared 7 bases from V and 0 bases from J, leaving 9 bases between. CDR1 and CDR2 from the germline V gene are MDHEN and SYDVKM. The CDR3 DNA reads TGTGCCAGCACCGGAGATGCAACTAATGAAAAACTGTTTTTT. This encodes CASTGDATNEKLFF.

The chain has TRBV4-2 and TRBJ1-4, with D unresolved. Germline V lookup: CDR1 LGHNA, CDR2 YNFKEQ. The CDR3 spans 15 residues. Trimming took 4 bases from V and 2 from J, leaving 11 bases between them. CDR3 protein: CASSPRGLTNEKLFF. The CDR3 DNA sequence: TGTGCCAGCAGCCCCAGAGGGCTGACTAATGAAAAACTGTTTTTT.

The chain combines TRBV7-2 with TRBJ2-1, with 9 positions matching TRBD2. V lost 3 bases to trimming and J lost 1 base; unmatched junction nucleotides: 4. Germline V lookup: CDR1 SGHTA, CDR2 FQGNSA. CDR3 size: 16 residues. The CDR3 protein is CASSLLAGLSYNEQFF. CDR3 coding DNA: TGTGCCAGCAGCTTGCTAGCGGGACTATCCTACAATGAGCAGTTCTTC.

The chain joins TRBV4-2 to TRBJ2-4; 8 bases fit TRBD2. After removal of 5 bases from V and 3 bases from J, the junction contained 3 bases not matched to a gene. Germline CDR1 reads LGHNA; CDR2 reads YNFKEQ. CDR3 length: 14 amino acids. Here the CDR3 reads CASSARGVKNIQYF. The CDR3 DNA reads TGTGCCAGCAGCGCGCGGGGGGTCAAAAACATTCAGTACTTC.

J is TRBJ2-5 and V is TRBV5-4; D perhaps matches TRBD1 (7 bases). CDR1 SGHNT and CDR2 YYREEE come from the germline V gene (reference sequence). CDR3 length: 15 amino acids. V lost 4 bases and J 5 bases, leaving 18 bases between the germline ends. The CDR3 coding sequence is TGTGCCAGCAGCAGCAGGGGGGACCTTTCTGAGACCCAGTACTTC. Residues: CASSSRGDLSETQYF. The variable domain in full, completed from reference TRBV5-4 and TRBJ2-5, reads ETGVTQSPTHLIKTRGQQVTLRCSSQSGHNTVSWYQQALGQGPQFIFQYYREEENGRGNFPPRFSGLQFPNYSSELNVNALELDDSALYLCASSSRGDLSETQYFGPGTRLLVL.

The chain recombines TRBV18 with TRBJ2-3; TRBD2 matches 13 bases. CDR1 KGHSH and CDR2 LQKENI come from the germline V gene. The CDR3 is made up of 20 amino acids. V dropped 3 bases and J dropped 4; count of bases not matched to a gene: 16. CDR3 sequence reads: CASSPPGLAGFRSVPDTQYF. CDR3 DNA sequence: TGTGCCAGCTCACCGCCGGGACTAGCGGGGTTCCGGTCGGTCCCAGATACGCAGTATTTT.